This T cell receptor (beta chain) came from a study of cytomegalovirus exposure and HLA in healthy donors. Study results and caveats: In a later analysis, DRB1 alleles had the most associated TCRs; HLA-C alleles the fewest. Researchers counted around 170 TCR beta chains as cytomegalovirus-associated. It has been reported that TCR beta sequences accurately predicted the HLA-A and HLA-B alleles of most subjects.

Researchers ran the PCR with 60 Vbeta and 13 Jbeta primers. The method was immunoSEQ multiplex PCR; TCRdb's version includes in-frame clones alone and lacks a portion of them. The sample comprises approximately 130,000 clones, approximately 79% of which are singletons, and 0.85% to 1.4% rests with the top ten. A word on this clone: What it recognizes is unknown.

V dropped 6 bases and J dropped 8 bases, with 17 bases sitting between them. The CDR3 spans 14 residues. Germline CDR1 is MGHDK and CDR2 is SYGVNS. Sample: PBMCs. This receptor was taken from a male donor in good health and CMV-seronegative. The chain combines TRBV25-1 with TRBJ1-3; the D gene is possibly TRBD1 (6 bases). The DNA for the CDR3 is TGTGCCAGCAGAAGGATGCGGGGGCTTGACACCATATATTTT. Its protein is CASRRMRGLDTIYF.